A single sample gave rise to the 19 T cell receptor beta chains below, sequenced in a study of cytomegalovirus exposure and HLA in healthy donors. The PCR contained 60 Vbeta and 13 Jbeta primers. Measured with immunoSEQ multiplex PCR; TCRdb has only the in-frame clones, and not every one. The sample table includes 130,000 or so clones. Sequencing was carried out using PBMCs. These receptors all stem from a woman aged 60 to 75 in good health and CMV-seronegative.

V gene TRBV6-1 combines with J gene TRBJ2-5, with 9 bases aligning to TRBD1. The DNA end is a closer match to TRBJ2-7, so the J assignment may be wrong. Germline V gene sequence: CDR1 MNHNS, CDR2 SASEGT. This CDR3 has 14 residues. The CDR3 coding sequence is TGTGCCAGCAGCGGGACAGGGAGAATCTACGAGCAGTACTTC. It codes for CASSGTGRIYEQYF.

The chain is built from TRBV6-1 and TRBJ1-3; no definite D call. This CDR3 region has 12 residues. Germline values: CDR1 MNHNS, CDR2 SASEGT. V lost 6 bases and J 7 bases, leaving 10 bases between the germline ends. CDR3 amino acids: CASRLEVNTIYF. The CDR3 DNA sequence: TGTGCCAGCAGGCTAGAAGTTAACACCATATATTTT.

The V call is TRBV5-1, the J call TRBJ2-1; 12 bases line up with TRBD2. The CDR3 length is 20 residues. Germline trimming cut 4 bases from V and 1 base from J; bases unmatched to any gene: 15. Germline V gives CDR1 SGHRS, CDR2 YFSETQ. Here the CDR3 DNA reads TGCGCCAGCAGCCCGCTAGCGGGAGGGGCACTCTTAGGGTCCTACAATGAGCAGTTCTTC. Its translation: CASSPLAGGALLGSYNEQFF.

The gene calls are TRBV4-1 and TRBJ1-2, with D maybe TRBD1 (5 bases). Germline V CDR1 and CDR2: MGHRA, YSYEKL. There are 15 residues in the CDR3. V was pared by 1 base and J by 7 bases, with 16 bases between. In DNA form, the CDR3 reads TGCGCCAGCAGCCAAGGAGGTAGTCAGGGTTTTGGCTACACCTTC. Residues: CASSQGGSQGFGYTF.

The genes are TRBV18 and TRBJ2-7; 7 nucleotides align to TRBD2. Germline V lookup: CDR1 KGHSH, CDR2 LQKENI. The CDR3 has 14 residues. Losses at the gene ends were 5 bases for V and 4 bases for J; bases not matched to a gene: 8. The CDR3: CASSASGGTYEQYF. The CDR3 DNA is TGTGCCAGCTCAGCGTCCGGGGGGACGTACGAGCAGTACTTC. The full variable domain, completed using reference TRBV18 and TRBJ2-7, is NAGVMQNPRHLVRRRGQEARLRCSPMKGHSHVYWYRQLPEEGLKFMVYLQKENIIDESGMPKERFSAEFPKEGPSILRIQQVVRGDSAAYFCASSASGGTYEQYFGPGTRLTVT.

The rearrangement links TRBV27 to TRBJ1-1; 7 bases match TRBD1. With V trimmed by 4 bases and J by 1 base, 18 bases remained unmatched. This CDR3 is built from 19 residues. CDR1 is MNHEY and CDR2 is SMNVEV in the germline V gene (reference sequence). The CDR3 coding sequence is TGTGCCAGCAGTTCCTGGTGGGACAGAAAGATCCAAGAGAACACTGAAGCTTTCTTT. It yields the protein CASSSWWDRKIQENTEAFF.

The chain couples TRBV7-9 to TRBJ2-7; 7 bases align to TRBD1. Germline V gives CDR1 SEHNR, CDR2 FQNEAQ (reference sequence). This CDR3 has 15 residues. V dropped 5 bases and J dropped 0; count of bases not matched to a gene: 7. In DNA form, the CDR3 reads TGTGCCAGCAGCCCACAGGGGATGGCCTCCTACGAGCAGTACTTC. Translated, it gives CASSPQGMASYEQYF.

Notes on this clone: The junction shows a germline mismatch at one end, possibly a read error. The V call is TRBV7-2, the J call TRBJ2-7, with a tentative D call TRBD1 (7 bases). The CDR3 runs 15 residues. Germline CDR1 reads SGHTA; CDR2 reads FQGNSA. CDR3 residues: CASSLARGLSYEQYF. The CDR3, as DNA: TGTGCCAGCAGCCTAGCGAGGGGGCTCTCCTACGAGCAGTACTTC.

This chain uses TRBV25-1 with TRBJ2-5, with 11 nucleotides matching TRBD2. Germline CDR1 MGHDK, CDR2 SYGVNS. V shed 3 bases, J shed 5 bases, and the junction held 5 bases outside the gene matches. This CDR3 is 15 amino acids long. CDR3 protein: CASSELAGGRETQYF. The CDR3 DNA sequence: TGTGCCAGCAGTGAGCTAGCGGGAGGAAGGGAGACCCAGTACTTC.

This chain joins TRBV28 and TRBJ2-7; D is perhaps TRBD1 (5 bases). V lost 6 bases and J 3 bases, leaving 9 bases between the germline ends. Looked up from germline, CDR1 is MDHEN and CDR2 is SYDVKM. The CDR3 runs 12 residues. The CDR3 loop is CASRITGYEQYF. In nucleotides, the CDR3 is TGTGCCAGCAGGATCACAGGCTACGAGCAGTACTTC.

This chain connects TRBV5-1 to TRBJ2-7; the D gene is possibly TRBD2 (8 bases). Germline lookup yields CDR1 SGHRS and CDR2 YFSETQ. V was clipped by 5 bases and J by 0 bases, with 30 bases between them. This CDR3 spans 20 amino acids. CDR3 amino acids: CASSRLGGILLAAASYEQYF. CDR3 nucleotide sequence: TGCGCCAGCAGTAGGTTAGGGGGCATCTTACTAGCGGCTGCCTCCTACGAGCAGTACTTC.

The chain links TRBV28 to TRBJ2-7; D might be TRBD1 (5 bases). CDR3 size: 15 residues. Germline V gene lookup returns CDR1 MDHEN and CDR2 SYDVKM. Trimming removed 3 bases at V and 2 bases at J, with 14 bases between. DNA of the CDR3: TGTGCCAGCAGTTTCCCAGACAGAGCCACCTACGAGCAGTACTTC. Translating gives CASSFPDRATYEQYF.

The J gene is TRBJ2-1, the V gene TRBV6-5, with a tentative D call TRBD1 (5 bases). Trimming cost V 6 bases and J 3 bases, with 12 bases left between them. The CDR3 is made up of 14 amino acids. Per germline, CDR1 MNHEY and CDR2 SVGAGI. The CDR3 DNA follows: TGTGCCAGCAGGGGTTGGGGCCACTACAATGAGCAGTTCTTC. Its protein product is CASRGWGHYNEQFF.

The chain carries TRBV6-6 and TRBJ1-1; TRBD1 is a possible D gene (5 bases). The CDR3 has 14 residues. CDR1 is MNHNY and CDR2 is SVGAGI in the germline V gene (reference sequence). The V and J ends lost 7 bases and 4 bases respectively, with 16 bases between them. CDR3 protein: CASNSRVGGTEAFF. In DNA, the CDR3 is TGTGCCAGCAATTCCCGAGTGGGGGGCACTGAAGCTTTCTTT.

The genes are TRBV29-1 and TRBJ2-7; D is perhaps TRBD1 (5 bases). The V gene lost 1 base and the J gene lost 2 bases, with 6 bases spanning the gap. CDR3 size: 12 residues. From germline, CDR1 is SQVTM and CDR2 ANQGSEA. CDR3 sequence reads: CSVEVGPYEQYF. CDR3 sequence (DNA): TGCAGCGTTGAAGTGGGGCCCTACGAGCAGTACTTC.

This chain joins TRBV2 and TRBJ1-2; D possibly corresponds to TRBD1 (5 bases). The CDR3 consists of 14 residues. Germline V gives CDR1 SNHLY, CDR2 FYNNEI. Trimming stripped 0 bases from V and 4 bases from J, with 9 bases between. CDR3 sequence reads: CASSEAGGTYGYTF. The CDR3 DNA is TGTGCCAGCAGTGAAGCTGGGGGGACCTATGGCTACACCTTC.

The chain couples TRBV7-9 to TRBJ1-4; D remains unclear. The V gene lost 2 bases and the J gene lost 0 bases, with 10 bases spanning the gap. CDR1 is SEHNR and CDR2 is FQNEAQ in the germline V gene (reference sequence). CDR3 size: 16 residues. The CDR3, as DNA: TGTGCCAGCAGCTTATTAGTTTCCTCAACTAATGAAAAACTGTTTTTT. Its translation: CASSLLVSSTNEKLFF.

The rearrangement uses TRBV19 and TRBJ1-4; 7 bases fit TRBD1. The germline V gene has CDR1 LNHDA and CDR2 SQIVND (reference sequence). Trimming at V came to 4 bases and at J to 7 bases, leaving 12 bases not matched to a gene. The CDR3 is 16 amino acids. This CDR3 reads CASSTAEGAGSEKLFF. For the CDR3, the DNA is TGTGCCAGTAGTACCGCCGAGGGGGCGGGGAGTGAAAAACTGTTTTTT.

V is TRBV7-3 and J is TRBJ2-5; D perhaps matches TRBD1 (6 bases). The germline V and J ends were trimmed by 5 bases and 2 bases, with 15 bases remaining between them. The CDR3 length is 15 residues. Germline CDR1 and CDR2: SGHTA and FQGTGA. The CDR3 here is CASSPGTLKQETQYF. CDR3 nucleotide sequence: TGTGCCAGCAGCCCCGGGACATTAAAACAAGAGACCCAGTACTTC.